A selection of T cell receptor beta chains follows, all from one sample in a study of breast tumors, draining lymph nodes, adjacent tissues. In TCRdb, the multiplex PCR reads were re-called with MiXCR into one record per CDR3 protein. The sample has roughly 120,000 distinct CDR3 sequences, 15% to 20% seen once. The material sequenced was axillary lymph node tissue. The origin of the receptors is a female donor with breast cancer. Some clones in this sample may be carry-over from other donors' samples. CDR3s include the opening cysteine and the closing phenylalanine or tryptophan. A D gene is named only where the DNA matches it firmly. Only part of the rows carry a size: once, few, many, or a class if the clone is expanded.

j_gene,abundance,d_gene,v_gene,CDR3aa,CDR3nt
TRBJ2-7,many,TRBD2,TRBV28,CASGGLAGALVYEQYF,TGTGCCAGCGGCGGACTAGCGGGAGCCCTAGTCTACGAGCAGTACTTC
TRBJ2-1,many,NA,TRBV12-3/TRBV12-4,CASSLAGSRGNEQFF,TGTGCCAGCAGTTTAGCGGGGTCAAGGGGAAATGAGCAGTTCTTC
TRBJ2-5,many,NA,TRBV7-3,CASSLAAAETQYF,TGTGCCAGCAGCTTAGCGGCGGCTGAGACCCAGTACTTC
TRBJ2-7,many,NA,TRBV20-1,CSGSRGYEQYF,TGCAGCGGATCGCGGGGTTACGAGCAGTACTTC
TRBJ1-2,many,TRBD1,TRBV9,CASSAPGQYGYTF,TGTGCCAGCAGCGCCCCGGGACAGTATGGCTACACCTTC
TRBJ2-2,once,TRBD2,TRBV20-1,CSAMRRLAGGTGELFF,TGCAGTGCTATGCGGAGGCTAGCGGGAGGCACCGGGGAGCTGTTTTTT
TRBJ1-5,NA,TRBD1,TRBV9,CASSPNGQGYQPQHF,TGTGCCAGCAGCCCTAATGGACAGGGTTATCAGCCCCAGCATTTT
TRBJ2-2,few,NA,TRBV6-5,CASRSEQLARRFGTGELFF,TGTGCCAGCAGATCGGAGCAGCTAGCCCGGAGGTTTGGCACCGGGGAGCTGTTTTTT
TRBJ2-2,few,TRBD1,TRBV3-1,CASSPGTDGELFF,TGTGCCAGCAGCCCAGGGACAGACGGGGAGCTGTTTTTT
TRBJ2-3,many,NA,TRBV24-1,CATSDKLTRTSDTQYF,TGTGCCACCAGTGATAAGCTAACCAGGACCTCAGATACGCAGTATTTT
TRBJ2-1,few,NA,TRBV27,CASSPLASSSYNEQFF,TGTGCCAGCAGTCCCTTAGCGAGTAGCTCCTACAATGAGCAGTTCTTC
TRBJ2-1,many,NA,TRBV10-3,CAISEDINNEQFF,TGTGCCATCAGTGAGGACATCAACAATGAGCAGTTCTTC
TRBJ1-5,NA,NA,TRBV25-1,CANPQGKNQPQHF,TGTGCCAACCCGCAAGGGAAAAATCAGCCCCAGCATTTT
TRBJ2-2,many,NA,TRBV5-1,CASSFDAGRTGELFF,TGCGCCAGCAGCTTCGACGCGGGGCGCACCGGGGAGCTGTTTTTT
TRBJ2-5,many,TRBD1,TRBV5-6,CASSPGQDTEYF,TGTGCCAGCAGCCCCGGACAGGACACCGAGTACTTC
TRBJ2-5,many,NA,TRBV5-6,CASSLGARGGQTQYF,TGTGCCAGCAGCTTGGGGGCCAGGGGAGGTCAGACCCAGTACTTC